The present entry profiles one TCR beta chain with its context. The data belong to a study of blood T cell repertoires in COVID-19. The wider study: Collection of acute and convalescent COVID-19 samples took place in the United States, Italy and Spain.

Profiled with immunoSEQ multiplex PCR; TCRdb holds only in-frame clones, not every one. This sample has about 210,000 clones, with around four fifths found just once. The V gene's germline CDR1 is LGHNA and CDR2 YNFKEQ. There are 15 residues in the CDR3. V was clipped by 2 bases and J by 3 bases; unmatched bases: 4. Sequenced sample: peripheral blood. The V call is TRBV4-2, the J call TRBJ2-7; the match to TRBD1 covers 10 bases. The sequence came from a man aged 50 or older with active or convalescent COVID-19. Here the CDR3 DNA reads TGTGCCAGCAGCCAATCCGGGACAGGGGTCTACGAGCAGTACTTC. It translates to CASSQSGTGVYEQYF.